The T cell receptor beta chain described here comes from a study of control samples from healthy donors and cancer patients. Sequencing used immunoSEQ multiplex PCR; TCRdb keeps in-frame clones, though not all of them. Among about 230,000 clones, around 80% were seen once, and the ten largest hold roughly 15%. Trimming took 5 bases from V and 6 from J; bases not matched to a gene: 7. Looked up from germline, CDR1 is LGHDT and CDR2 is YNNKEL (reference sequence). The CDR3 is 14 residues long. The TCR originated in a woman aged 55-75 years with lung cancer. Sequencing input: PBMCs. V and J are TRBV3-1 (or the pseudogene TRBV3-2) and TRBJ2-3; TRBD1 matches 8 bases. The CDR3 DNA reads as TGTGCCAGCAGCACAGGACAGGGAACCGATACGCAGTATTTT. Protein sequence: CASSTGQGTDTQYF.